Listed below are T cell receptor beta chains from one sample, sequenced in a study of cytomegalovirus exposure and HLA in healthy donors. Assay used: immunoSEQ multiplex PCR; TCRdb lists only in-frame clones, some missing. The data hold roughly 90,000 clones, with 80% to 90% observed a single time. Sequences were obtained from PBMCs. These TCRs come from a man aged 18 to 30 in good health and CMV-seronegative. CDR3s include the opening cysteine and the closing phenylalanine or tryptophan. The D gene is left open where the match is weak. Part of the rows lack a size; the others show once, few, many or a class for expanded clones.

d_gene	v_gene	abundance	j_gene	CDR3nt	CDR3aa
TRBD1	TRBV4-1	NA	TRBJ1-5	TGCGCCAGCAGCCTTAGACAGGGGGCTAAACAGCCCCAGCATTTT	CASSLRQGAKQPQHF
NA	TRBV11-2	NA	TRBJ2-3	TGTGCCAGCAGCATGAACCAGGGCAATACGCAGTATTTT	CASSMNQGNTQYF
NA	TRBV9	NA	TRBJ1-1	TGTGCCAGCAGCGTAATCACAGGGATGAACACTGAAGCTTTCTTT	CASSVITGMNTEAFF
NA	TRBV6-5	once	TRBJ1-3	TGTGCCAGCAGTTACGGAGGTAGCTCTGGAAACACCATATATTTT	CASSYGGSSGNTIYF
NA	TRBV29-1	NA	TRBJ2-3	TGCAGCGTTGACCCTTACGGGTCTGGGGGGAGGACGCAGTATTTT	CSVDPYGSGGRTQYF
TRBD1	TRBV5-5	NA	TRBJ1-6	TGTGCCAGCAGCCGGGGACAGTTATTTTATAATTCACCCCTCCACTTT	CASSRGQLFYNSPLHF
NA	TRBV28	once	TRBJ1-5	TGTGCCAGCATACCAGGGTTCAATCAGCCCCAGCATTTT	CASIPGFNQPQHF
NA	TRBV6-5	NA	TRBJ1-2	TGTGCCAGCAGCCCCGGGGGGAGCTATGGCTACACCTTC	CASSPGGSYGYTF
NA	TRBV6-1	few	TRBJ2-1	TGTGCCAGCAGTGAGGACAGCTCAACTTACAATGAGCAGTTCTTC	CASSEDSSTYNEQFF
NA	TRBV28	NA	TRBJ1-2	TGTGCCAGCAGTTTAGTGGGCAGGGCCTCCTATGGCTACACCTTC	CASSLVGRASYGYTF
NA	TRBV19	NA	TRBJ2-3	TGTGCCAGTTCGGTAGACAACACAGATACGCAGTATTTT	CASSVDNTDTQYF
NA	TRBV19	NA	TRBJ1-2	TGTGCCAGTACCACTGCGACAGGAGGAGGTGGCTACACCTTC	CASTTATGGGGYTF
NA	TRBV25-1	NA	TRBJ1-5	TGTGCCAGCAGTGAACAGGGGTTAAGCAATCAGCCCCAGCATTTT	CASSEQGLSNQPQHF
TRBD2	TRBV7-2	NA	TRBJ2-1	TGTGCCAGCAGCCCGCTAGCGGGAGGTTTGGCCTATGAGCAGTTCTTC	CASSPLAGGLAYEQFF
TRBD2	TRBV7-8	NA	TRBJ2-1	TGTGCCAGCAGCTTAGATGGTCTAGCGGGAGTCAAGCAGTTCTTC	CASSLDGLAGVKQFF
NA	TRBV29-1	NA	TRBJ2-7	TGCAGCGTCCGGGACTCTATAACCTACGAGCAGTACTTC	CSVRDSITYEQYF
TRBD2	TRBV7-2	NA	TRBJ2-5	TGTGCCAGCAGCCCCGGGACTAGCGGGAAAGAGACCCAGTACTTC	CASSPGTSGKETQYF
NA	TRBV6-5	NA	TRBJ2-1	TGTGCCAGCAGTTACTCGCCCGTCCGGTACAATGAGCAGTTCTTC	CASSYSPVRYNEQFF
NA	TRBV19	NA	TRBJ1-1	TGTGCCAGTAGTAAACCACCGGGACACTCGAACACTGAAGCTTTCTTT	CASSKPPGHSNTEAFF
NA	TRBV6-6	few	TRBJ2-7	TGTGCCAGCAGTTTCCCTGACAGGTCCGAGCAGTACTTC	CASSFPDRSEQYF
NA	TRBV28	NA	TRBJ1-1	TGTGCCAGCAGTTTAATCTCCCGTGAAGCTTTCTTT	CASSLISREAFF
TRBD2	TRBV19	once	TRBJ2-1	TGTGCCAGTAGAAGGGACAAACTAGCGGGAACGGGTTCCAATGAGCAGTTCTTC	CASRRDKLAGTGSNEQFF
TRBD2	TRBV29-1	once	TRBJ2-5	TGCAGCGTCCAGCGGGGATTTGGAGAGACCCAGTACTTC	CSVQRGFGETQYF
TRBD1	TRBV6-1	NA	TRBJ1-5	TGTGCCAGCAGTGAACTTTCGACAGGGAGTTTTCGCAATCAGCCCCAGCATTTT	CASSELSTGSFRNQPQHF
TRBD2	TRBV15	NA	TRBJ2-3	TGTGCCACCAGCAGAGCGGGGACTAGCGGGAGAGATACGCAGTATTTT	CATSRAGTSGRDTQYF
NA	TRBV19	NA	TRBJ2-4	TGTGCCAGTAGTATTTCCGATCTACTAGCCAAAAACATTCAGTACTTC	CASSISDLLAKNIQYF
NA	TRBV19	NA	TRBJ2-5	TGTGCCAGTAGTTCAGGACTCAGCCGCCAAGAGACCCAGTACTTC	CASSSGLSRQETQYF
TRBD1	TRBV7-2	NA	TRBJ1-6	TGTGCCAGCAGCTTATACAACTCAGGGGGCTACTCGACTAATTCACCCCTCCACTTT	CASSLYNSGGYSTNSPLHF
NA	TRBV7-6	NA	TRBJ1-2	TGTGCCAGCAGCCCCTCAGCAGGGTTCGGCTACACCTTC	CASSPSAGFGYTF
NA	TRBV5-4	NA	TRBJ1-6	TGTGCCAGCAGCTCAAGGACACAAAATTCACCCCTCCACTTT	CASSSRTQNSPLHF
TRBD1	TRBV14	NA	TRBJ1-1	TGTGCCAGCAGCCAAGATCGGGCGACAGGGAAGACTTCTGAAGCTTTCTTT	CASSQDRATGKTSEAFF
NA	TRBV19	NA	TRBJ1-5	TGTGCCAGTAGTATACAGGGGATGCGACAGCCCCAGCATTTT	CASSIQGMRQPQHF
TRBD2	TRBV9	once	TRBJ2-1	TGTGCCAGCAGTGGTCTAGCGGGAGTCTACAATGAGCAGTTCTTC	CASSGLAGVYNEQFF
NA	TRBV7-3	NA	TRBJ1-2	TGTGCCAGCAGCCCCACCAGGGGCTATGGCTACACCTTC	CASSPTRGYGYTF
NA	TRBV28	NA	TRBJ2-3	TGTGCCAGCAGTAGACTAGGGGTAAGGGATACGCAGTATTTT	CASSRLGVRDTQYF
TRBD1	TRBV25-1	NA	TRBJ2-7	TGTGCCAGATGGTGGGACAGGGGACCTCGCGAGCAGTACTTC	CARWWDRGPREQYF
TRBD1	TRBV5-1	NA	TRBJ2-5	TGCGCCAGCAGCTGGGGACAGAAAGAGACCCAGTACTTC	CASSWGQKETQYF
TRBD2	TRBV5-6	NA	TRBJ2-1	TGTGCCAGCAGTCCGGGACTAGCGGGAGCCAATGAGCAGTTCTTC	CASSPGLAGANEQFF
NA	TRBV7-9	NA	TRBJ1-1	TGTGCCAGCAGCACATATCGTACTGAAGCTTTCTTT	CASSTYRTEAFF
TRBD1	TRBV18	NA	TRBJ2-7	TGTGCCAGCTCCTTGGGACAGGGATCTAACTACGAGCAGTACTTC	CASSLGQGSNYEQYF
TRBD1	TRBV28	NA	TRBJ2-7	TGTGCCAGCAGTTGGCACCCGGGACAGGGGACCTCCTACGAGCAGTACTTC	CASSWHPGQGTSYEQYF
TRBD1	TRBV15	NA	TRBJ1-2	TGTGCCACCAGCTGGGGCCCGACCGGGACAGGGAATGGCTACACCTTC	CATSWGPTGTGNGYTF
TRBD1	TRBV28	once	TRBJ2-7	TGTGCCACCCAACTCCAGCTGGGACAGGGGAACTACGAGCAGTACTTC	CATQLQLGQGNYEQYF
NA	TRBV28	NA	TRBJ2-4	TGTGCCAGCAGTTCCCCCATCCCAGCCAAAAACATTCAGTACTTC	CASSSPIPAKNIQYF
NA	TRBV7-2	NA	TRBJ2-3	TGTGCCAGCAGCCACTACCCGACTAGTCGGGTAAATACGCAGTATTTT	CASSHYPTSRVNTQYF
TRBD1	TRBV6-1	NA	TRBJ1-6	TGTGCCAGCAGTGAAGATGTGCCAGGGGGGAATTCACCCCTCCACTTT	CASSEDVPGGNSPLHF
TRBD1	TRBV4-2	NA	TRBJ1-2	TGTGCCAGCAGCCGAGAGGGACAGCCAAACTATGGCTACACCTTC	CASSREGQPNYGYTF
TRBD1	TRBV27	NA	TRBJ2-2	TGTGCCAGCAGTCCAAAGACAGGGTCGACCGGGGAGCTGTTTTTT	CASSPKTGSTGELFF
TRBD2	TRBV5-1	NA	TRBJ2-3	TGCGCCAGCAGCTCGGGACTAGCGGGGGGGGATACGCAGTATTTT	CASSSGLAGGDTQYF
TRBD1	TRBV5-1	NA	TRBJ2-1	TGCGCCAGCAGTTACGAAGGGACAGGGGGTTTCAATGAGCAGTTCTTC	CASSYEGTGGFNEQFF
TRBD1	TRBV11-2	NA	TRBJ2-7	TGTGCCAGCAGCCCACTCTTAATCGGGGGACAGGGTCGCGAGCAGTACTTC	CASSPLLIGGQGREQYF
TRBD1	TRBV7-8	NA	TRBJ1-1	TGTGCCAGCAGCTTAGGAGCTAGGACAGGGCCGAGGAACACTGAAGCTTTCTTT	CASSLGARTGPRNTEAFF
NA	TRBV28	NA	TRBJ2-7	TGTGCCAGCATGGGAGTTGGAAAACCCCGGTGGGAGCAGTACTTC	CASMGVGKPRWEQYF
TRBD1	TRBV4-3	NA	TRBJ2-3	TGCGCCAGCAGCGACAGGACAGGGCGGGCGCAGTATTTT	CASSDRTGRAQYF
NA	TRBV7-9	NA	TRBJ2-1	TGTGCCAGCAGCTCAGGCAATTACAATGAGCAGTTCTTC	CASSSGNYNEQFF
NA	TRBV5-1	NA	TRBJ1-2	TGCGCCAGCAGCTTGGAAGGAACGGGGGGCTACACCTTC	CASSLEGTGGYTF
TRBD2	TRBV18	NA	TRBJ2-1	TGTGCCAGCTCACCACCGGGACTAGCGGGAGGCGATGAGCAGTTCTTC	CASSPPGLAGGDEQFF
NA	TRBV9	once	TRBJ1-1	TGTGCCAGCAGCGTGACGGGGTGGGGAACTGAAGCTTTCTTT	CASSVTGWGTEAFF